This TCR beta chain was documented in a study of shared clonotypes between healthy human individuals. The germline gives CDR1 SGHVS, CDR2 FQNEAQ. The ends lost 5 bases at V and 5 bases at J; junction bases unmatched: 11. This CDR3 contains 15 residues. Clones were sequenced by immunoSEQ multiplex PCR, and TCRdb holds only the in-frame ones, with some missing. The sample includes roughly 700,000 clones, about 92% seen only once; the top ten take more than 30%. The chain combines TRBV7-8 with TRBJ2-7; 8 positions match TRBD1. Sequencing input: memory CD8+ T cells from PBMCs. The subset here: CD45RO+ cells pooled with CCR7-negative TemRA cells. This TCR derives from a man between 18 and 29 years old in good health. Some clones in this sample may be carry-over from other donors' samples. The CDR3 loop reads CASSPWTGKSDEQYF. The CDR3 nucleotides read TGTGCCAGCAGCCCTTGGACAGGGAAGAGCGACGAGCAGTACTTC.